The 24 T cell receptor beta chains below come from one sample, sequenced in a study of blood T cell repertoires in COVID-19. Produced via immunoSEQ multiplex PCR; TCRdb's table is partial and in-frame only. In the table there are 300,000 to 450,000 clones, over 75% of which are singletons. Sequences were obtained from PBMCs or T cells enriched from blood (not recorded which). These receptor sequences come from a man younger than 30 who had recovered from COVID-19.

The chain is built from TRBV28 and TRBJ1-3; 7 bases are a match to TRBD1. V lost 4 bases, J lost 4 bases, and 7 bases stayed unmatched. Germline CDR1 is MDHEN and CDR2 is SYDVKM. This CDR3 is built from 15 residues. The CDR3 nucleotides are TGTGCCAGCAGTTCCCGACAGGGCAAGGGAAACACCATATATTTT. It specifies CASSSRQGKGNTIYF.

The V call is TRBV5-1, the J call TRBJ1-6; 9 bases align to TRBD1. Looked up from germline, CDR1 is SGHRS and CDR2 is YFSETQ. CDR3 length equals 14 residues. V lost 4 bases to trimming and J lost 7 bases; unmatched junction nucleotides: 3. CDR3 in amino acids: CASSRQGENSPLHF. CDR3 coding DNA: TGCGCCAGCAGCCGACAGGGGGAAAATTCACCCCTCCACTTT.

This clone was found once. This chain connects TRBV6-1 to TRBJ1-1; D remains ambiguous. The germline V gene has CDR1 MNHNS and CDR2 SASEGT. V was cut by 3 bases and J by 1 base, with 9 bases left in between. The length of the CDR3 is 14 residues. In nucleotides, the CDR3 is TGTGCCAGCAGTGAGATGGGCCAGAACACTGAAGCTTTCTTT. It is translated as CASSEMGQNTEAFF.

V gene TRBV2 combines with J gene TRBJ2-7, with 8 bases matching TRBD2. Losses at the gene ends were 8 bases for V and 0 bases for J; bases not matched to a gene: 9. The CDR3 is made up of 15 amino acids. Looked up from germline, CDR1 is SNHLY and CDR2 is FYNNEI. CDR3 DNA: TGTGCCAGCCAACCTACTAGCGGTTCCTCCTACGAGCAGTACTTC. Translation gives CASQPTSGSSYEQYF.

This sequence joins TRBV20-1 and TRBJ2-5; no firm D call. Deletions cut 2 bases from V and 5 bases from J, with 6 bases between. Germline CDR1 is DFQATT and CDR2 is SNEGSKA (reference sequence). CDR3 length equals 11 residues. The CDR3 DNA reads as TGCAGTGCTAGACCTCGGGAGACCCAGTACTTC. Translated: CSARPRETQYF.

The chain carries TRBV7-3 and TRBJ2-5; the D gene is possibly TRBD2 (5 bases). V lost 11 bases and J 4 bases, leaving 17 bases between the germline ends. Germline loops: CDR1 SGHTA, CDR2 FQGTGA. The CDR3 is 13 amino acids. CDR3 in amino acids: CAAPRGCRETQYF. The CDR3 coding sequence is TGTGCCGCCCCCCGAGGGTGTCGAGAGACCCAGTACTTC.

This CDR3 is CASRLEASVYEQFF. The CDR3 coding sequence is TGTGCCAGCAGACTAGAGGCATCGGTGTATGAGCAGTTCTTC. The chain recombines TRBV6-5 with TRBJ2-1; possible D gene TRBD2, 5 bases. Per the germline V gene, CDR1 is MNHEY and CDR2 is SVGAGI. The CDR3 is 14 residues long. Trimming shortened V by 6 bases and J by 8 bases, and 17 bases separated the two germline ends.

This clone appeared once. V is TRBV28 and J is TRBJ2-2; D is undetermined. Trimming stripped 3 bases from V and 4 bases from J, with 6 bases between. Germline CDR1 and CDR2: MDHEN and SYDVKM. The CDR3 spans 13 residues. The CDR3 reads CASSLSFTGELFF. CDR3 bases: TGTGCCAGCAGTTTGTCTTTCACCGGGGAGCTGTTTTTT. The full variable domain, completed using reference TRBV28 and TRBJ2-2, is DVKVTQSSRYLVKRTGEKVFLECVQDMDHENMFWYRQDPGLGLRLIYFSYDVKMKEKGDIPEGYSVSREKKERFSLILESASTNQTSMYLCASSLSFTGELFFGEGSRLTVL.

This clone has only one observation. Additional DNA sequences in this sample encode the identical CDR3. The chain carries TRBV15 and TRBJ1-6; 8 bases match TRBD1. The junction had 4 bases not matched to a gene; V was cut back by 5 bases and J by 7 bases. This CDR3 contains 14 residues. In germline, CDR1 is LNHNV, CDR2 YYDKDF (reference sequence). In DNA form, the CDR3 reads TGTGCCACCAGCCGTGGACAGGGCAATTCACCCCTCCACTTT. Translating it yields CATSRGQGNSPLHF.

The chain employs TRBV30 and TRBJ2-1; D might be TRBD1 (6 bases). CDR3 length equals 13 residues. Germline lookup yields CDR1 GTSNPN and CDR2 SVGIG (reference sequence). V was clipped by 5 bases and J by 2 bases, with 10 bases between them. CDR3 bases: TGTGCCTGGGTACAGGGTGCCTACAATGAGCAGTTCTTC. Protein sequence: CAWVQGAYNEQFF.

This chain joins TRBV3-1 (or the pseudogene TRBV3-2) and TRBJ2-7, with 10 bases fitting TRBD2. Trimming cost V 8 bases and J 3 bases; bases outside gene matches: 4. The CDR3 extends over 13 amino acids. The V gene's germline CDR1 is LGHDT and CDR2 YNNKEL (reference sequence). CDR3 nucleotide sequence: TGTGCCAGCTCTTGGACTAGCGGCTACGAGCAGTACTTC. Residues: CASSWTSGYEQYF.

This chain joins TRBV29-1 and TRBJ1-2; a weak D match, TRBD1 (5 bases). Germline V gene data show CDR1 as SQVTM and CDR2 as ANQGSEA. Trimming removed 4 bases at V and 8 bases at J, with 11 bases between. This CDR3 has 11 residues. In DNA, the CDR3 is TGCAGCGTTGCATCCGGGGGAGGCTACACCTTC. It yields the protein CSVASGGGYTF.

The chain combines TRBV19 with TRBJ1-1, with 8 bases lining up with TRBD1. V was pared by 5 bases and J by 6 bases, with 5 bases of the junction left unmatched. Germline V gene lookup returns CDR1 LNHDA and CDR2 SQIVND (reference sequence). The CDR3 contains 13 residues. In nucleotides, the CDR3 is TGTGCCAGTAGTCCGACAGGGGTCGCTGAAGCTTTCTTT. Residues: CASSPTGVAEAFF.

The chain has TRBV24-1 and TRBJ2-3; the match to TRBD2 covers 7 bases. The CDR3 is 14 amino acids. Trimming cost V 6 bases and J 3 bases; bases outside gene matches: 5. Germline loops: CDR1 KGHDR, CDR2 SFDVKD. CDR3 sequence: CATSSNGRTDTQYF. CDR3 sequence (DNA): TGTGCCACCAGTTCGAACGGGAGGACAGATACGCAGTATTTT.

The table lists this clone with a count of one. The chain employs TRBV27 and TRBJ2-2; 9 nucleotides line up with TRBD2. With V trimmed by 3 bases and J by 6 bases, 2 bases remained unmatched. Germline V gene data show CDR1 as MNHEY and CDR2 as SMNVEV (reference sequence). The CDR3 is made up of 14 amino acids. CDR3 region: CASSFAGGAGELFF. The CDR3 DNA follows: TGTGCCAGCAGTTTTGCGGGAGGGGCCGGGGAGCTGTTTTTT.

This sequence joins TRBV7-8 and TRBJ2-3, with TRBD2 matching over 8 bases. Per the germline V gene, CDR1 is SGHVS and CDR2 is FQNEAQ. V shed 4 bases and J 5 bases; nucleotides not matched to a gene: 11. The CDR3 consists of 16 residues. DNA of the CDR3: TGTGCCAGCAGCTCCACTCGGGGGGGCCTTGGAGATACGCAGTATTTT. This sequence encodes CASSSTRGGLGDTQYF. Full variable domain (missing parts from reference TRBV7-8 and TRBJ2-3): GAGVSQSPRYKVAKRGQDVALRCDPISGHVSLFWYQQALGQGPEFLTYFQNEAQLDKSGLPSDRFFAERPEGSVSTLKIQRTQQEDSAVYLCASSSTRGGLGDTQYFGPGTRLTVL.

This clone showed up just once. This sequence joins TRBV3-1 (or the pseudogene TRBV3-2) and TRBJ2-7; 10 bases are shared with TRBD2. V gave up 1 base and J gave up 4 bases; unmatched junction bases: 4. The CDR3 sequence is 15 residues long. Germline V gene lookup returns CDR1 LGHDT and CDR2 YNNKEL (reference sequence). Here the CDR3 DNA reads TGTGCCAGCAGCCAAGGGTCTAGCGGGGGATACGAGCAGTACTTC. Its translation: CASSQGSSGGYEQYF.

The chain links TRBV29-1 to TRBJ1-2; TRBD1 aligns across 7 bases. Unmatched junction bases numbered 2, after V lost 4 bases and J lost 0 bases. From germline, CDR1 is SQVTM and CDR2 ANQGSEA. The CDR3 covers 13 residues. The CDR3 sequence: CSVARGTNYGYTF. The CDR3 DNA sequence: TGCAGCGTTGCCAGGGGGACTAACTATGGCTACACCTTC.

V and J are TRBV20-1 and TRBJ1-6, with 9 bases matching TRBD1. With V trimmed by 3 bases and J by 10 bases, 4 bases remained unmatched. CDR1 is DFQATT, CDR2 SNEGSKA, per germline (reference sequence). The length of the CDR3 is 13 residues. CDR3 sequence (DNA): TGCAGTGCTAGTCCGGGACAGGGATCACCCCTCCACTTT. As protein: CSASPGQGSPLHF.

The chain links TRBV9 to TRBJ2-2; 7 bases fit TRBD2. CDR1 is SGDLS, CDR2 YYNGEE, per germline. The CDR3 sequence is 17 residues long. V shed 3 bases, J shed 0 bases, and the junction held 8 bases outside the gene matches. CDR3 loop: CASSGGEGTTNTGELFF. Here the CDR3 DNA reads TGTGCCAGCAGCGGAGGTGAGGGGACTACGAACACCGGGGAGCTGTTTTTT.

The V call is TRBV7-8, the J call TRBJ1-2; 7 bases fit TRBD1. CDR1 SGHVS and CDR2 FQNEAQ come from the germline V gene. CDR3 length equals 17 residues. Trimming at V came to 5 bases and at J to 0 bases, leaving 12 bases not matched to a gene. DNA for the CDR3: TGTGCCAGCAGCCCGGAAACAGGGGCAGGAGCTAACTATGGCTACACCTTC. This encodes CASSPETGAGANYGYTF. The full variable domain, rest sourced from reference TRBV7-8 and TRBJ1-2, is GAGVSQSPRYKVAKRGQDVALRCDPISGHVSLFWYQQALGQGPEFLTYFQNEAQLDKSGLPSDRFFAERPEGSVSTLKIQRTQQEDSAVYLCASSPETGAGANYGYTFGSGTRLTVV.

In DNA form, the CDR3 reads TGTGCCTGGACCCAAGGACAGAACACAGATACGCAGTATTTT. This gives the protein CAWTQGQNTDTQYF. This chain links TRBV30 with TRBJ2-3; perhaps TRBD1 as D (6 bases). This CDR3 is built from 14 residues. V dropped 4 bases and J dropped 2 bases, with 13 bases sitting between them. Germline CDR1 and CDR2: GTSNPN and SVGIG (reference sequence). Supplemented by reference TRBV30 and TRBJ2-3, the full variable domain reads SQTIHQWPATLVQPVGSPLSLECTVEGTSNPNLYWYRQAAGRGLQLLFYSVGIGQISSEVPQNLSASRPQDRQFILSSKKLLLSDSGFYLCAWTQGQNTDTQYFGPGTRLTVL.

Only a few counts were recorded for this clone. Other DNA sequences from this sample encode an identical CDR3 as well. The chain joins TRBV25-1 to TRBJ1-2; the D gene is possibly TRBD1 (6 bases). Per germline, CDR1 MGHDK and CDR2 SYGVNS. This CDR3 contains 13 residues. Trimming took 2 bases from V and 3 from J, leaving 7 bases between them. The CDR3 sequence is CASSEPGDYGYTF. The CDR3 DNA reads TGTGCCAGCAGTGAACCAGGGGACTATGGCTACACCTTC.

The CDR3 DNA reads TGTGCCAGCAGTAAAGGACAGGGGTTGGTTTACACCGGGGAGCTGTTTTTT. Protein product: CASSKGQGLVYTGELFF. V usage is TRBV6-1 and J usage is TRBJ2-2; 9 nucleotides line up with TRBD1. Per germline, CDR1 MNHNS and CDR2 SASEGT. The CDR3 is 17 residues long. V was clipped by 5 bases and J by 3 bases; unmatched bases: 10.